This TCR beta chain was captured by sequencing in a study of CD8+CD57+ T cells in acquired aplastic anemia. This clonotype was observed once. The template used for profiling TCR beta VDJ and CDR3 was genomic DNA. TCRdb fed the reads into MiXCR, producing one record per CDR3 protein. The sample contains 200,000 or so distinct CDR3 sequences, about 64% of which appear only once. This clonotype was sampled from a human donor with severe aplastic anemia or a healthy control (not recorded which). The material sequenced was sorted CD4+, CD8+, or CD8+CD57+ T cells (not recorded which) from PBMCs.

The CDR3 spells CASSGDRGRYEQYF. CDR3 DNA: TGTGCCAGCAGTGGCGACAGGGGGAGGTACGAGCAGTACTTC. The V and J genes are TRBV2 and TRBJ2-7; 9 bases agree with TRBD1. The J segment lost 4 bases and the V segment lost 4 bases, leaving 5 bases of the junction unmatched. From germline, CDR1 is SNHLY and CDR2 FYNNEI. The CDR3 runs to 14 residues.